This TCR beta chain was found in a study of T cells expressing NK-cell markers. TCRdb re-analyzed the 5' RACE reads; it lists each CDR3 protein once, without DNA. This listing includes 250,000 to 300,000 distinct CDR3 sequences. The CDR3 length is 15 residues. From germline, CDR1 is SGHRS and CDR2 YFSETQ. This receptor was taken from a woman aged 18-70 years in good health. The chain carries TRBV5-1 and TRBJ1-2. The sequenced sample was blood T cells: a sorted CD56 or NKG2C T cell subset, CD4+ or CD8+ T cells, or bulk PBMC T cells (not recorded which). The CDR3 region is CASSLEEGWYYGYTF.